The rows below give T cell receptor beta chains drawn from one sample of a study of regulatory T cells in long-lasting Graves disease. From the multiplex PCR reads, TCRdb called clonotypes with MiXCR, one entry per CDR3 protein. This table has roughly 560,000 distinct CDR3 sequences, around 12% appearing once. This same sample was also part of a study on T cells in Graves' hyperthyroidism and ophthalmopathy.

Sequenced here: peripheral blood mononuclear cells (PBMCs), sampled at new diagnosis, from a patient treated with antithyroid drugs. The origin of the receptors is a woman in her twenties or thirties with Graves disease. Each CDR3 is given with its conserved first and last residue. A D gene is named only where the DNA matches it firmly. The listing skips clone size in some rows; elsewhere it reads once, few, many or a size class.

clone_size d_call j_call v_call cdr3_length cdr3_nt cdr3_aa
many - TRBJ2-5 TRBV28 16 TGTGCCAGCAGCCAAGCGGTCGGGGGCGTTGAAGAGACCCAGTACTTC CASSQAVGGVEETQYF
- - TRBJ1-5 TRBV6-1 12 TGTGCCAGCAGTGAAACAGATCAGCCCCAGCATTTT CASSETDQPQHF
many TRBD1 TRBJ1-2 TRBV24-1 15 TGTGCCACCAGTGAACGGACGACAGGGAACTATGGCTACACCTTC CATSERTTGNYGYTF
many TRBD1 TRBJ2-7 TRBV27 15 TGTGCCGCGAGCACAGACAGGGGGGGTTTCTACGAGCAGTACTTC CAASTDRGGFYEQYF
many - TRBJ2-7 TRBV24-1 15 TGTGCCACCAGTGATCTAAAGGGAGGCCGCTACGAGCAGTACTTC CATSDLKGGRYEQYF
many TRBD1 TRBJ2-1 TRBV11-2 15 TGTGCCAGCAGACTGTCCGGGACAGGGTACAATGAGCAGTTCTTC CASRLSGTGYNEQFF
many TRBD1 TRBJ1-5 TRBV2 15 TGTGCCAGCAGCGGACAGGGTGTCAACAATCAGCCCCAGCATTTT CASSGQGVNNQPQHF
few TRBD2 TRBJ2-1 TRBV9 16 TGTGCCAGCAGCGTAGGCGGGAGATTATCCTACAATGAGCAGTTCTTC CASSVGGRLSYNEQFF
many - TRBJ2-3 TRBV4-2 14 TGTGCCACCAGGAAGGAGGAACGCACAGATACGCAGTATTTT CATRKEERTDTQYF
- TRBD2 TRBJ2-3 TRBV20-1 16 TGCAGTGCTAGCCGCGGGACTAGCGGGACCGCAGATACGCAGTATTTT CSASRGTSGTADTQYF
few - TRBJ2-1 TRBV5-1 15 TGCGCCAGCAGCCCTAGCGGACAGACCTACAATGAGCAGTTCTTC CASSPSGQTYNEQFF
many TRBD2 TRBJ2-5 TRBV6-2/TRBV6-3 15 TGTGCCAGCAGCCCGACGACTAGCGGGAGTGAGACCCAGTACTTC CASSPTTSGSETQYF
few - TRBJ1-5 TRBV2 14 TGTGCCAGCAGTGATGTCCGGGTGGATCAGCCCCAGCATTTT CASSDVRVDQPQHF
many - TRBJ1-1 TRBV7-9 16 TGTGCCAGCAGCTTATTAGGACAGAAAATGAACACTGAAGCTTTCTTT CASSLLGQKMNTEAFF
- - TRBJ2-7 TRBV14 14 TGTGCCAGCAGCCAAGATATGGGGGCCTACGAGCAGTACTTC CASSQDMGAYEQYF
few TRBD2 TRBJ2-2 TRBV20-1 15 TGCAGTGCTAGAGATCCCGGGAGGGGGACCGGGGAGCTGTTTTTT CSARDPGRGTGELFF
many - TRBJ1-2 TRBV28 13 TGTGCCAGCAGAGACCCGGGAAGCTATGGCTACACCTTC CASRDPGSYGYTF
many - TRBJ1-2 TRBV12-3/TRBV12-4 11 TGTGCCAGCATCCAGGGAGGCGGCTACACCTTC CASIQGGGYTF
many TRBD1 TRBJ1-2 TRBV28 15 TGTGCCAGCAGTTCAGACAGGGTAGATTACTATGGCTACACCTTC CASSSDRVDYYGYTF
many - TRBJ1-5 TRBV12-3/TRBV12-4 14 TGTGCCAGCAGTTTGGAGACCGGGGGTCAGCCCCAGCATTTT CASSLETGGQPQHF
- TRBD1 TRBJ2-7 TRBV12-3/TRBV12-4 15 TGTGCCAGCGGTAACATTGACAGGGGGCCCTACGAGCAGTACTTC CASGNIDRGPYEQYF
many TRBD1 TRBJ2-6 TRBV2 15 TGTGCCAGCACCACACAGGGGTCTGGGGCCAACGTCCTGACTTTC CASTTQGSGANVLTF
- TRBD2 TRBJ2-7 TRBV15 15 TGTGCCACCAGCGGAACTAGCGTGGCTCACTACGAGCAGTACTTC CATSGTSVAHYEQYF
- - TRBJ2-7 TRBV27 15 TGTGCCAGCGGTGGGGGCCGGAAACAGGCTTACGAGCAGTACTTC CASGGGRKQAYEQYF
many TRBD2 TRBJ2-5 TRBV30 15 TGTGCCTGGGCCCCGGGAGGGCCGTACCAAGAGACCCAGTACTTC CAWAPGGPYQETQYF
many - TRBJ2-3 TRBV7-9 14 TGTGCCAGCAGCTTATTTACCGACACAGATACGCAGTATTTT CASSLFTDTDTQYF
many TRBD1 TRBJ2-3 TRBV29-1 16 TGCAGCGTTGAAACGGGACAGGGACTTCTCACAGATACGCAGTATTTT CSVETGQGLLTDTQYF
- - TRBJ1-5 TRBV6-2/TRBV6-3 13 TGTGCCAGCAGTACAGGGTCGCATCAGCCCCAGCATTTT CASSTGSHQPQHF
many TRBD1 TRBJ1-1 TRBV20-1 13 TGCAGTGCTGGCAGGGGGGAGGACACTGAAGCTTTCTTT CSAGRGEDTEAFF
few - TRBJ2-7 TRBV11-2 11 TGTGCCAGCAGCTTAGATCGGGGGCAGTACTTC CASSLDRGQYF
many - TRBJ2-5 TRBV15 13 TGTGCCACCAGCAGAGAGCTACAAGAGACCCAGTACTTC CATSRELQETQYF
many TRBD2 TRBJ2-1 TRBV28 12 TGTGCCAGCAGTTTAAGTCTAGCGGGAAAGTTCTTC CASSLSLAGKFF
many - TRBJ2-5 TRBV10-3 17 TGTGCCATCAGTGAGTCCCTCCGGGACACGGGGGGAGAGACCCAGTACTTC CAISESLRDTGGETQYF
- - TRBJ2-5 TRBV6-1 15 TGTGCCAGCATTGACCTCAGGTACACCCAAGAGACCCAGTACTTC CASIDLRYTQETQYF
few - TRBJ1-1 TRBV4-3 16 TGCGCCAGCAGCCAAGCTGGAGGACGGATGAACACTGAAGCTTTCTTT CASSQAGGRMNTEAFF
- TRBD1 TRBJ1-1 TRBV12-3/TRBV12-4 13 TGTGCCAGCAGACGGGACAGGGGAACTGAAGCTTTCTTT CASRRDRGTEAFF
- TRBD2 TRBJ2-3 TRBV4-2 18 TGTGCCAGCAGCCATGTAACGGCTAGCGGAGCAAGCACAGATACGCAGTATTTT CASSHVTASGASTDTQYF
many TRBD1 TRBJ1-2 TRBV2 15 TGTGCCAGCAGTGTTAGTCAGGGGGCTGACTATGGCTACACCTTC CASSVSQGADYGYTF
many - TRBJ2-4 TRBV28 15 TGTGCCAGCAAGCTTGGCAGGTGGGCCAAAAACATTCAGTACTTC CASKLGRWAKNIQYF
- - TRBJ1-5 TRBV18 13 TGTGCCAGCTCACCATCGGGGGAACAGCCCCAGCATTTT CASSPSGEQPQHF
- - TRBJ1-1 TRBV10-2 14 TGCGCCAGCAGTGTATTGGTACGAAACACTGAAGCTTTCTTT CASSVLVRNTEAFF
many - TRBJ1-2 TRBV11-2 13 TGTGCCAGCAGCCGGGGCCCATCGGGTGGCTACACCTTC CASSRGPSGGYTF
many - TRBJ1-6 TRBV20-1 13 TGCAGTGCTATAGACAGGACCCCTTCCCCCCTCCACTTT CSAIDRTPSPLHF
- TRBD1 TRBJ2-7 TRBV9 15 TGTGCCAGCAGCATAGCCGGGACAGGGGACTACGAGCAGTACTTC CASSIAGTGDYEQYF
many - TRBJ2-2 TRBV29-1 15 TGCAGCGTTGAAGGCCGGGGACTGAACACCGGGGAGCTGTTTTTT CSVEGRGLNTGELFF
many TRBD1 TRBJ1-1 TRBV11-2 16 TGTGCCAGCAGCTTATGGGCAGGGGGCGAGAGGGACGAAGCTTTCTTT CASSLWAGGERDEAFF
many TRBD1 TRBJ1-5 TRBV27 12 TGTGCCAGCGGACAGGGGTATCAGCCCCAGCATTTT CASGQGYQPQHF
- TRBD1 TRBJ1-2 TRBV7-9 15 TGTGCCAGCAGCCGCGGGACAGGGCAACGGTATGGCTACACCTTC CASSRGTGQRYGYTF
many - TRBJ2-3 TRBV9 13 TGTGCCAGCAGCGATACCCTAGGAGATACGCAGTATTTT CASSDTLGDTQYF
- TRBD2 TRBJ2-7 TRBV6-2/TRBV6-3 14 TGTGCCAGCAGACCTACTAGCGGTCCCTACGAGCAGTACTTC CASRPTSGPYEQYF
many - TRBJ1-6 TRBV28 17 TGTGCCAGCAGTTCTCCCTTCAGAGGAGGGACGAATTCACCCCTCCACTTT CASSSPFRGGTNSPLHF
many - TRBJ1-4 TRBV2 16 TGTGCCAGCAGAAGAGGAAGGGACCTGGTTAATGAAAAACTGTTTTTT CASRRGRDLVNEKLFF
many - TRBJ2-3 TRBV15 15 TGTGCCACCAGCAGTTTTGACTGGCGCACAGATACGCAGTATTTT CATSSFDWRTDTQYF
few - TRBJ2-1 TRBV29-1 11 TGCAGCGTTGCGGGGTACAATGAGCAGTTCTTC CSVAGYNEQFF
- - TRBJ1-4 TRBV4-1 14 TGCGCCAGCAGCCCCAGCGTTAATAATGAAAAACCGTTTTTT CASSPSVNNEKPFF
many - TRBJ2-1 TRBV5-1 15 TGCGCCAGCGGTTCCGGACCCTCCTCATACAATGAGCAGTTCTTC CASGSGPSSYNEQFF
many - TRBJ2-4 TRBV20-1 14 TGCAGTGCCCATCTTTCGGGGGTCCCAAACATTCAGTACTTC CSAHLSGVPNIQYF